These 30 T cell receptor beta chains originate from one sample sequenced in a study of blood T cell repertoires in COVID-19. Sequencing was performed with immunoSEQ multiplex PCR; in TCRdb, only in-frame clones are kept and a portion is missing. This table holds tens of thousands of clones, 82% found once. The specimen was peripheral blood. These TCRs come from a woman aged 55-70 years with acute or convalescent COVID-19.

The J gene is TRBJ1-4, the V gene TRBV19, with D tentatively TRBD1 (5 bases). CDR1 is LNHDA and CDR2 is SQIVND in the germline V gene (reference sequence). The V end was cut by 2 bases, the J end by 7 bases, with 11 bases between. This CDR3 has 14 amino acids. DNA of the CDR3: TGTGCCAGTAGTATACAGGGCCTGAGTGAAAAACTGTTTTTT. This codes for CASSIQGLSEKLFF.

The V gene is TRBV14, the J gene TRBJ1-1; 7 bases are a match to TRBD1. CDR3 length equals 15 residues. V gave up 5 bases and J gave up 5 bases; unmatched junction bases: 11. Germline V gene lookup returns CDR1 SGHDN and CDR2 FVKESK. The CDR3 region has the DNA TGTGCCAGCAGCACTGTACAGGGGAGGAATACTGAAGCTTTCTTT. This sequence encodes CASSTVQGRNTEAFF.

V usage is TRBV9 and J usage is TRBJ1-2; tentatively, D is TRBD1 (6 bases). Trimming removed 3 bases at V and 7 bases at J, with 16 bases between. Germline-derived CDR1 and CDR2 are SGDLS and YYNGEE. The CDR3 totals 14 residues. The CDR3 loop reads CASSGVRGQSGYTF. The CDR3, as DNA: TGTGCCAGCAGCGGGGTCAGGGGCCAGAGTGGCTACACCTTC. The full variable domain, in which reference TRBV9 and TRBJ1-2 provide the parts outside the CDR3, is DSGVTQTPKHLITATGQRVTLRCSPRSGDLSVYWYQQSLDQGLQFLIQYYNGEERAKGNILERFSAQQFPDLHSELNLSSLELGDSALYFCASSGVRGQSGYTFGSGTRLTVV.

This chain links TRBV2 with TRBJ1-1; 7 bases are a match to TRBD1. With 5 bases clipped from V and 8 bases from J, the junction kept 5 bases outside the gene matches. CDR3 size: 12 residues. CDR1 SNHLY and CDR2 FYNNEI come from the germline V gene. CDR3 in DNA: TGTGCCAGCAGTCTAGACAGGGAAGAAGCTTTCTTT. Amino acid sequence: CASSLDREEAFF.

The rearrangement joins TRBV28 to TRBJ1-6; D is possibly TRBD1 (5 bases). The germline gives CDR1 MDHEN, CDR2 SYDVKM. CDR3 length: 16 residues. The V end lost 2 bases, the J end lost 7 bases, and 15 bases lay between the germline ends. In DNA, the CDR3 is TGTGCCAGCAGTTTACCCCTCCCAGGGTCAAATTCACCCCTCCACTTT. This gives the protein CASSLPLPGSNSPLHF.

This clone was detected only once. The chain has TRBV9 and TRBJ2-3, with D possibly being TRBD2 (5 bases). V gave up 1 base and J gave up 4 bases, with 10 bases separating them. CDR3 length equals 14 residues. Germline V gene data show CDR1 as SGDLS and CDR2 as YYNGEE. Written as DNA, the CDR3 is TGTGCCAGCAGCGTACAGCAGAGGGCAGATACGCAGTATTTT. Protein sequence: CASSVQQRADTQYF.

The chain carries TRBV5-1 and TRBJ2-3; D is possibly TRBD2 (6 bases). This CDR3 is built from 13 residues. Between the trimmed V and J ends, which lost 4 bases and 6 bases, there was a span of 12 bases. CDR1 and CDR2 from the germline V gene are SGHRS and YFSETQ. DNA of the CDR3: TGCGCCAGCAGCGAGACTAGTGACGATACGCAGTATTTT. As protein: CASSETSDDTQYF.

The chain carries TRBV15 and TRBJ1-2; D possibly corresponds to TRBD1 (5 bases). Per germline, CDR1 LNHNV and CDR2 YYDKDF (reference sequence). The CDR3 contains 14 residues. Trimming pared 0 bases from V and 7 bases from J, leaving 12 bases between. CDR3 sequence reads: CATSRERGGSGYTF. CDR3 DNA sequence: TGTGCCACCAGCAGAGAGAGGGGAGGCAGTGGCTACACCTTC.

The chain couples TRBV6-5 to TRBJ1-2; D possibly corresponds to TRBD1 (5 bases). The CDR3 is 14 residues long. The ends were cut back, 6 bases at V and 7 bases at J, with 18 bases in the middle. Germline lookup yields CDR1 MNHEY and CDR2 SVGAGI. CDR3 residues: CASRAPAGYGGYTF. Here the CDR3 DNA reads TGTGCCAGCAGAGCCCCAGCAGGGTACGGTGGCTACACCTTC.

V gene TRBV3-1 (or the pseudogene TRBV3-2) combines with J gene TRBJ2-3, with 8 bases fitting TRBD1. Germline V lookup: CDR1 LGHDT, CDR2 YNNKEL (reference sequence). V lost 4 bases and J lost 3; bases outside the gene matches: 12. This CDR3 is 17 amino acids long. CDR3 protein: CASSPEGTGFWTDTQYF. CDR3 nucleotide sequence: TGTGCCAGCAGCCCCGAGGGGACAGGCTTTTGGACAGATACGCAGTATTTT.

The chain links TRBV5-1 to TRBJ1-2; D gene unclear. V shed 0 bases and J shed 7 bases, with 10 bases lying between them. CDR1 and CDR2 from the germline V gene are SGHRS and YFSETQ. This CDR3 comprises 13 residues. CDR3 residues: CASSLEGRGGYTF. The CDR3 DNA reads TGCGCCAGCAGCTTGGAAGGGAGAGGTGGCTACACCTTC.

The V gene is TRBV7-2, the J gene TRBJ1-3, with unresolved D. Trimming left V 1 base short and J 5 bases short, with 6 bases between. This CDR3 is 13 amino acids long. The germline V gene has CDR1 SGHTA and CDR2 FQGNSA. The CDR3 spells CASSLVQRNTIYF. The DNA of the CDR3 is TGTGCCAGCAGCTTAGTACAGCGAAACACCATATATTTT.

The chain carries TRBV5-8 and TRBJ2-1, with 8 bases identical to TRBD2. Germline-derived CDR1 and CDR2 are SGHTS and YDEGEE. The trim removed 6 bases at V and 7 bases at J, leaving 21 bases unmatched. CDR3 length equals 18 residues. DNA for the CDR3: TGTGCCAGCACCCAATTGATTGGCCCAGTAGCGGGGAGGAATGAGCAGTTCTTC. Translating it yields CASTQLIGPVAGRNEQFF.

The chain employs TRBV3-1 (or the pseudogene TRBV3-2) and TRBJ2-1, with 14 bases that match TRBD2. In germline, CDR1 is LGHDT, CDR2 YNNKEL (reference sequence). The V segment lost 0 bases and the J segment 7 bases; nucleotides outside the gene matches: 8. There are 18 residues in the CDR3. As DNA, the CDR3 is TGTGCCAGCAGCCAAGATCAGGGACTAGCGGGAGTAATTAATGAGCAGTTCTTC. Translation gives CASSQDQGLAGVINEQFF.

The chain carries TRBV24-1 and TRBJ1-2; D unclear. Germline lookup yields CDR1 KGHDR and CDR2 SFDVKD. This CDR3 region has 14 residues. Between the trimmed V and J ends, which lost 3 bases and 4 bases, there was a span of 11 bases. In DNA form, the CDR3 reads TGTGCCACCAGTGATGGAGACGGCCTCTATGGCTACACCTTC. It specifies CATSDGDGLYGYTF.

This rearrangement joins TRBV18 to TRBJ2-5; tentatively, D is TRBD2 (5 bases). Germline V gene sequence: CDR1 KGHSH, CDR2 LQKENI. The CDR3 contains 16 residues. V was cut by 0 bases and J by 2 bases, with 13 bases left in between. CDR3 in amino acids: CASSPPSRVSQETQYF. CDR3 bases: TGTGCCAGCTCACCACCGTCGAGGGTTTCACAAGAGACCCAGTACTTC.

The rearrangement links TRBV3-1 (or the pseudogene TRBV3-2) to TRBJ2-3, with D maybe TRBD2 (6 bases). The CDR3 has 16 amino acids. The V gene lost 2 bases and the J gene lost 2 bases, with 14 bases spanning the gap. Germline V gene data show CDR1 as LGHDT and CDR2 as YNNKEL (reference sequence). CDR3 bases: TGTGCCAGCAGCCAACAGATAGGAGGGGCCACAGATACGCAGTATTTT. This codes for CASSQQIGGATDTQYF.

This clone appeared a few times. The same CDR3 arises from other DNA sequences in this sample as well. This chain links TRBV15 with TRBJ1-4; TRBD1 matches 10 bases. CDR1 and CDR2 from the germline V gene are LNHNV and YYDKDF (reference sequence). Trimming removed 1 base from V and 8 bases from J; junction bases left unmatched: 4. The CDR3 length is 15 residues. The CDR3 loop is CATSRGQGAREKLFF. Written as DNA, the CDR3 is TGTGCCACCAGCAGAGGACAGGGGGCAAGGGAAAAACTGTTTTTT. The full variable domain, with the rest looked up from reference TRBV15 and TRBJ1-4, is DAMVIQNPRYQVTQFGKPVTLSCSQTLNHNVMYWYQQKSSQAPKLLFHYYDKDFNNEADTPDNFQSRRPNTSFCFLDIRSPGLGDTAMYLCATSRGQGAREKLFFGSGTQLSVL.

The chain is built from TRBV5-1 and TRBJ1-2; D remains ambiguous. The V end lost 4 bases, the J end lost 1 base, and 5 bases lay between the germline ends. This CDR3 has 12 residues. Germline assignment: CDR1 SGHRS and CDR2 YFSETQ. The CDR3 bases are TGCGCCAGCAGCCCTCGTAACTATGGCTACACCTTC. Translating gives CASSPRNYGYTF.

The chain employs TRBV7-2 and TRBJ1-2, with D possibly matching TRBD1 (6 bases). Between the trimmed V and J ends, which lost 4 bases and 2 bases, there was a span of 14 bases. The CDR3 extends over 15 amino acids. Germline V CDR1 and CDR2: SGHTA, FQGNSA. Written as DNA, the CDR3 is TGTGCCAGCAGCTGGGGGCAACACCCCAACTATGGCTACACCTTC. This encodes CASSWGQHPNYGYTF.

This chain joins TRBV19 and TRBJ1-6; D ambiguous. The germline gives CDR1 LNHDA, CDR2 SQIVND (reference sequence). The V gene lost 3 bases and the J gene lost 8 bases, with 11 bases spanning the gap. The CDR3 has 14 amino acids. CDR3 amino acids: CASSMYLGYSPLHF. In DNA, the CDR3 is TGTGCCAGTAGTATGTATCTCGGGTATTCACCCCTCCACTTT.

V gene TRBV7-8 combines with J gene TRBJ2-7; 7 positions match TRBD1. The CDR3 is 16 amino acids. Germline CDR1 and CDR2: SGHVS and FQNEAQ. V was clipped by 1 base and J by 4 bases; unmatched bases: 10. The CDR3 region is CASSLGTGTALYEQYF. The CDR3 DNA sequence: TGTGCCAGCAGCTTAGGTACCGGGACAGCCCTATACGAGCAGTACTTC.

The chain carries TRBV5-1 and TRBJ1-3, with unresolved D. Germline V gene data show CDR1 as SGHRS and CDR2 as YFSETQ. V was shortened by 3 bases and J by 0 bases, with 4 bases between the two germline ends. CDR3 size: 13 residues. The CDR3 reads CASSSFSGNTIYF. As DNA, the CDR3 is TGCGCCAGCAGCTCTTTCTCTGGAAACACCATATATTTT.

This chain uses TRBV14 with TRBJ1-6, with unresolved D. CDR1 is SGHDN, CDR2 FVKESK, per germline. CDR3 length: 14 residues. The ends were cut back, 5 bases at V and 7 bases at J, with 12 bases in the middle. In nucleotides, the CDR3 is TGTGCCAGCAGCTATATACGGGGAAATTCACCCCTCCACTTT. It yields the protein CASSYIRGNSPLHF. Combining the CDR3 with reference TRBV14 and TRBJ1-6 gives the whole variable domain EAGVTQFPSHSVIEKGQTVTLRCDPISGHDNLYWYRRVMGKEIKFLLHFVKESKQDESGMPNNRFLAERTGGTYSTLKVQPAELEDSGVYFCASSYIRGNSPLHFGNGTRLTVT.

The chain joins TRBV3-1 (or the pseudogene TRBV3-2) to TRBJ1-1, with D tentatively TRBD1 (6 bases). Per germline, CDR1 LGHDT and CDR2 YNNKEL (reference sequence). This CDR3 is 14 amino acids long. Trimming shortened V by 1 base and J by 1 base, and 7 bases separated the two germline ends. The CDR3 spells CASSQVDRNTEAFF. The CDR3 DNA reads TGTGCCAGCAGCCAAGTGGACAGGAACACTGAAGCTTTCTTT.

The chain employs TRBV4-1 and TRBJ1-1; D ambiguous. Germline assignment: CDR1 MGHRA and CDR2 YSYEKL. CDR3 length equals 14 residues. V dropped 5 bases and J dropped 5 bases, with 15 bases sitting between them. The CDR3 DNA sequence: TGCGCCAGCAGCAAGCGCGTGGGAGAAACTGAAGCTTTCTTT. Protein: CASSKRVGETEAFF.

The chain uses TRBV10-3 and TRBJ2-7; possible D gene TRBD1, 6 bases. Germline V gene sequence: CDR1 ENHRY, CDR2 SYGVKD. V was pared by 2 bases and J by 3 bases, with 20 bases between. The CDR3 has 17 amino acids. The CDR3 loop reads CAISEKERRTVDYEQYF. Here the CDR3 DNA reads TGTGCCATCAGTGAGAAGGAACGGAGGACAGTGGACTACGAGCAGTACTTC.

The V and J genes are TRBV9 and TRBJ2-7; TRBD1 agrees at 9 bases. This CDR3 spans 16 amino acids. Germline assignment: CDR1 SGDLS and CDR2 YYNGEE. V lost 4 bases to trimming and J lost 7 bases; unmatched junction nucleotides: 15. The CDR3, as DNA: TGTGCCAGCAGCCCCGGAGTAGGGACAGGGAAAGGGGAGCAGTACTTC. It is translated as CASSPGVGTGKGEQYF.

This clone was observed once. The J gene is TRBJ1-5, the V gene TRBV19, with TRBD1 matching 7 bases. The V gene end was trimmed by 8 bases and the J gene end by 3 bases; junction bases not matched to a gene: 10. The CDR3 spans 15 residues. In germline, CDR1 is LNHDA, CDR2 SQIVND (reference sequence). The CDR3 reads CASVRDSSFNQPQHF. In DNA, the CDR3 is TGTGCCAGTGTTAGGGACAGCTCTTTCAATCAGCCCCAGCATTTT.

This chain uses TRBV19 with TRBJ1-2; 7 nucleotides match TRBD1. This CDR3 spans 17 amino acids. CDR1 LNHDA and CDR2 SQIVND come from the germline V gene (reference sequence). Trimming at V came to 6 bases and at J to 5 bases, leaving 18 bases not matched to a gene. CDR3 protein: CASSQTGTAVSKYGYTF. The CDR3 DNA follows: TGTGCCAGTAGCCAAACCGGGACAGCGGTTTCCAAATATGGCTACACCTTC.